This T cell receptor (beta chain) was recorded in a study of PD-L1 blockade in urothelial cancer. Documented time point: peripheral blood 6 weeks after treatment start. What went into each PCR as a spike was synthetic TCR analog templates. Using immunoSEQ multiplex PCR, the repertoire was profiled, and TCRdb retains in-frame clones only, with some absent. This table holds tens of thousands of clones, about 85% found once. The CDR3 runs 13 residues. CDR1 and CDR2 from the germline V gene are SGHRS and YFSETQ. Trimming removed 2 bases at V and 8 bases at J, with 11 bases between. This chain joins TRBV5-1 and TRBJ2-1; TRBD2 might be the D (5 bases). This clonotype originated in a man aged 45 to 65 with urothelial cancer. The starting material was PBMCs, obtained around atezolizumab (anti-PD-L1) treatment. In DNA, the CDR3 is TGCGCCAGCAGCTTCCGGGAAGTCTATGAGCAGTTCTTC. Translating gives CASSFREVYEQFF. Drawing the rest from reference TRBV5-1 and TRBJ2-1, the complete variable domain is KAGVTQTPRYLIKTRGQQVTLSCSPISGHRSVSWYQQTPGQGLQFLFEYFSETQRNKGNFPGRFSGRQFSNSRSEMNVSTLELGDSALYLCASSFREVYEQFFGPGTRLTVL.